This entry features one T cell receptor beta chain sequence. Its target antigen remains unknown. Base quality data are lacking; no much larger clone is found one base away. This specimen comes from a study of memory CD4+ T cells and cytomegalovirus serostatus (dated by TCRdb to the late 2010s). Looking at the study overall: The cohort included 35 or so healthy adults from Belgium, of whom 9 were CMV seropositive and 24 were CMV seronegative. The study sequenced CD4+ memory TCRbeta repertoires of a Belgian cohort with known cytomegalovirus serostatus to replicate a published TCR-based CMV serostatus classifier.

CDR3 length: 14 amino acids, cysteine to phenylalanine. CDR3 DNA is the only sequence kept; it has 42 bases, read in frame from the first base. The germline V gene provides CDR1 SGHVS and CDR2 FQNEAQ. V and J are trimmed by 5 bases and 5 bases, and the gene matches miss 7 bases of the junction. Study-wide findings and limitations: CMV serostatus prediction reached a median bootstrapped AUC of approximately 0.95 with the original framework and about 0.91 with a US-trained random forest. Among the roughly 160 previously reported CMV-associated TCRbeta sequences, 60 to 70 showed up in the CD4+ memory repertoires, with each one found in between one and five individuals. Only CD4+CD45RO+ memory cells were sequenced, in contrast to the original study, which included naive and memory CD4+ and CD8+ populations. The results were interpreted as suggesting that the CMV-associated TCR signature is largely present in the CD4+ memory repertoire. A median bootstrapped AUC of 0.95 with a 95% CI of 0.76-1.00 was achieved on the Belgian cohort by the original-framework classifier.

The Quick-DNA Microprep Kit was used to extract genomic DNA from the sorted cells. Amplification of TCRbeta DNA was done with the immunoSEQ hsTCRbeta kit, following the protocol from the manufacturer. TCRbeta libraries were sequenced on an Illumina MiSeq instrument. The published analysis was carried out like this. Removing out-of-frame sequences left 2,204,828 distinct TCRbeta sequences, an average of about 70,000 per individual. Each individual was scored using the number of 150 to 200 previously reported CMV-associated TCRbeta sequences that the individual carried and the total number of productive distinct TCRbeta sequences. A beta-binomial model was reimplemented in Python, and random forests from scikit-learn, run with default parameters, were trained on data from the US cohort. Classifier performance on the Belgian cohort was reported as the median AUC with percentile confidence intervals calculated over 10,000 bootstrap iterations. Held by TCRdb, this immuneACCESS table contains in-frame sequences only and omits some clones. Under half of the omission traces to an unresolved V gene where checked; the cause of the rest is unknown. The DNA was the basis for D and trimming; V, J and clone size are from that table. This sample lists about 43,000 clones; around four fifths were detected once. Clones ranked in the top ten supply roughly 0.6% of the sample.

Single viable CD3+CD4+CD8-CD45RO+ cells were sorted as memory CD4+ T cells on a FACSAria II. CMV serostatus was assessed using a Roche Elecsys assay, by which serum IgG against CMV pp150, pp28, p38 and p52 was detected. Once the samples were thawed, total CD4+ T cells were enriched through positive selection using CD4 magnetic microbeads. Samples originated from another study that specifically interrogated the CD4+ T cell memory repertoire. Peripheral blood mononuclear cells were isolated and cryopreserved following standard operating procedures; serum was stored at -80 °C. CD3-PerCP (BW264/56), CD4-APC (RPA-T4), CD45RO-PE (UCHT1) and CD8-Pacific Orange (3B5) antibodies were used for staining, and non-viable cells were excluded with Sytox blue.

The sequence was collected from an adult in good health and CMV-seronegative. The sample was memory CD4+ T cells from blood. Recombination connected TRBV7-8 to TRBJ2-7; TRBD1 matches 9 bases in the middle. The CDR3 has the sequence CASSRPGTGNEQYF. In nucleotide form, the sequence is TGTGCCAGCAGCCGTCCCGGGACAGGGAACGAGCAGTACTTC. The CDR3 plus the reference TRBV7-8 and TRBJ2-7 genes for the other parts give the full variable domain: GAGVSQSPRYKVAKRGQDVALRCDPISGHVSLFWYQQALGQGPEFLTYFQNEAQLDKSGLPSDRFFAERPEGSVSTLKIQRTQQEDSAVYLCASSRPGTGNEQYFGPGTRLTVT.